This TCR beta chain was sequenced during a study of shared clonotypes between healthy human individuals. Generated by immunoSEQ multiplex PCR, the TCRdb table keeps only in-frame clones and is missing some. The sample has 500,000 or so clones, roughly 95% seen once; the top ten hold approximately 0.06%. CDR3 length equals 15 residues. The germline V gene encodes CDR1 SGHRS and CDR2 YFSETQ. The ends lost 4 bases at V and 3 bases at J; junction bases unmatched: 2. General study findings and limits: Some naive CD4 clonotypes, around 4.9%, turned up in common across a handful of donors.

Concerning this clone: Its cognate antigen is unknown.

In the CD4+ fraction, cells were divided into CD45RA+ naive and CD45RA-negative memory subsets. The TCR comes from a woman in her 30s in good health. Sequencing was carried out using naive CD4+ T cells sorted from blood. Subset specified: CD45RA+ positively selected. The chain couples TRBV5-1 to TRBJ2-2; TRBD2 matches 11 bases. CDR3 sequence: CASSPGLADTGELFF. The CDR3 DNA sequence: TGCGCCAGCAGCCCGGGACTAGCGGACACCGGGGAGCTGTTTTTT.